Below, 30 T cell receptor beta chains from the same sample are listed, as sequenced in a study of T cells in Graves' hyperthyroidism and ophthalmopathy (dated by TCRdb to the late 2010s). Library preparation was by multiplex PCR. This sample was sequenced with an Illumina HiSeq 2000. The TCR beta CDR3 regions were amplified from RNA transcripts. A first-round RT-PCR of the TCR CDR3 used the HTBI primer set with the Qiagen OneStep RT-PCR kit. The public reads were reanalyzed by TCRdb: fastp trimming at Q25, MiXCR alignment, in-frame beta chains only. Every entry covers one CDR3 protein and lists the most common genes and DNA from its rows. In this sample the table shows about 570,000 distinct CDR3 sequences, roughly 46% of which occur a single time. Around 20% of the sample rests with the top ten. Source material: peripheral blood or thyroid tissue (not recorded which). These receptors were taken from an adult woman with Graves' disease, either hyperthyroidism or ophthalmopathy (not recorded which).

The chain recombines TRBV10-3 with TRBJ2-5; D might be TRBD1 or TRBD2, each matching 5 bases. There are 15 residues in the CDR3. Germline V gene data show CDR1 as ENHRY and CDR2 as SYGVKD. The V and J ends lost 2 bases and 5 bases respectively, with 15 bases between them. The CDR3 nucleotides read TGTGCCATCAGTGAGGAGGGGATGATTCCGGAGACCCAGTACTTC. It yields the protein CAISEEGMIPETQYF.

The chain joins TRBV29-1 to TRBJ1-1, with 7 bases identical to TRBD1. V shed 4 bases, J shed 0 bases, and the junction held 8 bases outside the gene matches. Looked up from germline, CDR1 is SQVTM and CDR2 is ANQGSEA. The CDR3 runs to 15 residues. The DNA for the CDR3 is TGCAGCGTTGTGGCAGGGGGTAGGGTGAACACTGAAGCTTTCTTT. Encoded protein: CSVVAGGRVNTEAFF.

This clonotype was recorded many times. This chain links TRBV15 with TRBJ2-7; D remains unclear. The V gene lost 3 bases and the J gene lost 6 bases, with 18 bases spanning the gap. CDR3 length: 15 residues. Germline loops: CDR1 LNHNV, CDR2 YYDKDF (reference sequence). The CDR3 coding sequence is TGTGCCACCAGCAGTCCTCGAAAGGCCCTTTCCGAGCAGTACTTC. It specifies CATSSPRKALSEQYF.

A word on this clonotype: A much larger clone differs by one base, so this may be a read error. The CDR3, as DNA: TGTGCCAGCAGCCAGGGTCAGCAGAGTTCACCCCTCCACTTT. This sequence encodes CASSQGQQSSPLHF. The gene calls are TRBV5-8 and TRBJ1-6, with a possible D match to TRBD1 (5 bases). V was cut by 4 bases and J by 9 bases, with 14 bases left in between. Looked up from germline, CDR1 is SGHTS and CDR2 is YDEGEE. The CDR3 consists of 14 residues.

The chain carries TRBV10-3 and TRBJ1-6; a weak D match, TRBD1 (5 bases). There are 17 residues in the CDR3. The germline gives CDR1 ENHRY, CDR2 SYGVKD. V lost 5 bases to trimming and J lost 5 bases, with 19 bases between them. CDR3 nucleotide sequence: TGTGCCATCAGTAAACAAAACAGGCGCGGGGATAATTCACCCCTCCACTTT. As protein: CAISKQNRRGDNSPLHF.

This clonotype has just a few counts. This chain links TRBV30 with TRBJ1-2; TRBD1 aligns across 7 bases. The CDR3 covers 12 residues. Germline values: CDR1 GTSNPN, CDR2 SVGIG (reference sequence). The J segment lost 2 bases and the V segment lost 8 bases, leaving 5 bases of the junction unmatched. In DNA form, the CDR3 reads TGTGCCAGACAGGGCGAAAACTATGGCTACACCTTC. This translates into CARQGENYGYTF. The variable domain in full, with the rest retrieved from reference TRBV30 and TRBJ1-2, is SQTIHQWPATLVQPVGSPLSLECTVEGTSNPNLYWYRQAAGRGLQLLFYSVGIGQISSEVPQNLSASRPQDRQFILSSKKLLLSDSGFYLCARQGENYGYTFGSGTRLTVV.

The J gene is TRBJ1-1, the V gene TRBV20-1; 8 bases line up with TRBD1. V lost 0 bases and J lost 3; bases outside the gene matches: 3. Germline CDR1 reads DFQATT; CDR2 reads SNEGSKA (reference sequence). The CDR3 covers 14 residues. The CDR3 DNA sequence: TGCAGTGCTAGAGATCTACAGGGGGACACTGAAGCTTTCTTT. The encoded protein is CSARDLQGDTEAFF.

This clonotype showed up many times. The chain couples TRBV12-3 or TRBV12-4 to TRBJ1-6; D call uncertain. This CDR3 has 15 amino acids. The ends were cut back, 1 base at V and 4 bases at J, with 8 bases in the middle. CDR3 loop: CASSLDTAYNSPLHF. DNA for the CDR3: TGTGCCAGCAGTTTAGATACGGCTTATAATTCACCCCTCCACTTT.

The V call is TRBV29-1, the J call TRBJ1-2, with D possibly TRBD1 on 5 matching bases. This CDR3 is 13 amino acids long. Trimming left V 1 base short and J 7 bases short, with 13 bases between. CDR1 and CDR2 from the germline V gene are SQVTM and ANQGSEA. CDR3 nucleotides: TGCAGCGTTGAAGTGGATACAGGATCTGGCTACACCTTC. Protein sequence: CSVEVDTGSGYTF.

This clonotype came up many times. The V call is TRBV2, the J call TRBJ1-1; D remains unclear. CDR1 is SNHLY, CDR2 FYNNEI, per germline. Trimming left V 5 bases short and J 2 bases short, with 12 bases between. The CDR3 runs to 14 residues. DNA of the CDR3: TGTGCCAGCAGTTTACGCCAGGTAAACACTGAAGCTTTCTTT. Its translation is CASSLRQVNTEAFF. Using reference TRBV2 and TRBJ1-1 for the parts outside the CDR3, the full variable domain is EPEVTQTPSHQVTQMGQEVILRCVPISNHLYFYWYRQILGQKVEFLVSFYNNEISEKSEIFDDQFSVERPDGSNFTLKIRSTKLEDSAMYFCASSLRQVNTEAFFGQGTRLTVV.

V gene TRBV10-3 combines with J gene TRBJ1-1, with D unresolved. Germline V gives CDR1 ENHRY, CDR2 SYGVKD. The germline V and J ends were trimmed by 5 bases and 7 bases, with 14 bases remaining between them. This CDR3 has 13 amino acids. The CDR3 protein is CAISLDGEGEAFF. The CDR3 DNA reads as TGTGCCATCAGTTTGGACGGGGAGGGTGAAGCTTTCTTT.

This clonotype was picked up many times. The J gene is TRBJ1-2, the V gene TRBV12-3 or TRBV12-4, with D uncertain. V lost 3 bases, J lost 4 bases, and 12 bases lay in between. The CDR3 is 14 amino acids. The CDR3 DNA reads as TGTGCCAGCAGTTTGCTTGGGTCGGCCTATGGCTACACCTTC. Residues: CASSLLGSAYGYTF.

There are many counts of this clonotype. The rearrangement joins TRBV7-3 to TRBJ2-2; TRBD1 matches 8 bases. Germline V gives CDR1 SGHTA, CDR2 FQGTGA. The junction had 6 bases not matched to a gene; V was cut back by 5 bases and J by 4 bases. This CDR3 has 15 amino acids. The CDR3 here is CASSLTDRATGELFF. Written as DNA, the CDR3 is TGTGCCAGCAGCCTGACGGACAGGGCCACCGGGGAGCTGTTTTTT.

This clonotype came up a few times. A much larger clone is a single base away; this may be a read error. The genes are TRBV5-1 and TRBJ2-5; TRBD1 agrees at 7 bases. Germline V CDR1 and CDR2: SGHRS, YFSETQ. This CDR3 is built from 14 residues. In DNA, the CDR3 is TGTGCCAGCAGTTTTACAGGGGTCGAAGGGACCCAGTACTTC. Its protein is CASSFTGVEGTQYF. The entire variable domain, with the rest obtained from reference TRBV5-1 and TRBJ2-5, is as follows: KAGVTQTPRYLIKTRGQQVTLSCSPISGHRSVSWYQQTPGQGLQFLFEYFSETQRNKGNFPGRFSGRQFSNSRSEMNVSTLELGDSALYLCASSFTGVEGTQYFGPGTRLLVL.

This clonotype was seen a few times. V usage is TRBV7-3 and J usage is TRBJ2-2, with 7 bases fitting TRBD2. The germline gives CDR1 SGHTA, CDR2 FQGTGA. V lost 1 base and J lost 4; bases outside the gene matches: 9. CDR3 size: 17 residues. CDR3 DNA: TGTGCCAGCAGCTTAATCGCCCTAGCGGCGGGCACCGGGGAGCTGTTTTTT. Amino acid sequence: CASSLIALAAGTGELFF. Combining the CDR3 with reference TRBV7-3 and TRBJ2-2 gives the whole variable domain GAGVSQTPSNKVTEKGKYVELRCDPISGHTALYWYRQSLGQGPEFLIYFQGTGAADDSGLPNDRFFAVRPEGSVSTLKIQRTERGDSAVYLCASSLIALAAGTGELFFGEGSRLTVL.

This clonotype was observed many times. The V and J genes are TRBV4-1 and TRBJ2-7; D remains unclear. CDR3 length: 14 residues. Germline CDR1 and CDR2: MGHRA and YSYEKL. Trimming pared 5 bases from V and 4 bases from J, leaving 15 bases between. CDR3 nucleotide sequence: TGCGCCAGCAGCTTTGAAGTCGGACCTTACGAGCAGTACTTC. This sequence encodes CASSFEVGPYEQYF.

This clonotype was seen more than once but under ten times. Here the CDR3 reads CASSRRGASNQPQHF. The CDR3 region has the DNA TGTGCCAGCAGCCGGAGGGGGGCGAGCAATCAGCCCCAGCATTTT. The genes are TRBV12-3 or TRBV12-4 and TRBJ1-5; tentative D call: TRBD1 (6 bases). V lost 6 bases and J lost 1, with 13 bases in between. This CDR3 contains 15 residues.

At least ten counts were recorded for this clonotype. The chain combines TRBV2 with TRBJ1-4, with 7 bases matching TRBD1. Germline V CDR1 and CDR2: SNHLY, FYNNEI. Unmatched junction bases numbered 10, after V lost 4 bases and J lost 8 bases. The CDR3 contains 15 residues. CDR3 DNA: TGTGCCAGCAGTGGACGACAGGGAGGCCGGGAAAAACTGTTTTTT. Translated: CASSGRQGGREKLFF. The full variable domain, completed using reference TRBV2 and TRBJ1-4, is EPEVTQTPSHQVTQMGQEVILRCVPISNHLYFYWYRQILGQKVEFLVSFYNNEISEKSEIFDDQFSVERPDGSNFTLKIRSTKLEDSAMYFCASSGRQGGREKLFFGSGTQLSVL.

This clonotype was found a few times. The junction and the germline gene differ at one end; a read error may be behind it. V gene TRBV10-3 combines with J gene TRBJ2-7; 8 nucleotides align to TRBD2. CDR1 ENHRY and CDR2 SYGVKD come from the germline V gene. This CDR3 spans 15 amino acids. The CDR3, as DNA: TGTGCCAGCAGTTTGGTAACTAGCGGATCCTACGAGCAGTACTTC. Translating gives CASSLVTSGSYEQYF.

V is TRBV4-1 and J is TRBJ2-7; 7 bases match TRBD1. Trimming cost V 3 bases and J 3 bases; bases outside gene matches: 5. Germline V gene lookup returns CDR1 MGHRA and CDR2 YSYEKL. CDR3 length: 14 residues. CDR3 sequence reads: CASSQRQGDYEQYF. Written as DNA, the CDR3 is TGCGCCAGCAGCCAGCGACAGGGAGACTACGAGCAGTACTTC.

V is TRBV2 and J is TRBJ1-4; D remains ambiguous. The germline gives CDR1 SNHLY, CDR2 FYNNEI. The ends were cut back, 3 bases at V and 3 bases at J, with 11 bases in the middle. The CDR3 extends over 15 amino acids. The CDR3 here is CASSDGRTANEKLFF. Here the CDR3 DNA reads TGTGCCAGCAGTGATGGTAGAACAGCTAATGAAAAACTGTTTTTT.

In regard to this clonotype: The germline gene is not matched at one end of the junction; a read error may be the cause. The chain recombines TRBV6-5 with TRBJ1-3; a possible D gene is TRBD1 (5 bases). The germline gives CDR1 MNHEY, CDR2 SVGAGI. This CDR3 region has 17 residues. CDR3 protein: CAISYSAGAGGGNTIYF. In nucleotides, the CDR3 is TGTGCCATCAGTTACTCGGCCGGGGCAGGAGGTGGAAACACCATATATTTT.

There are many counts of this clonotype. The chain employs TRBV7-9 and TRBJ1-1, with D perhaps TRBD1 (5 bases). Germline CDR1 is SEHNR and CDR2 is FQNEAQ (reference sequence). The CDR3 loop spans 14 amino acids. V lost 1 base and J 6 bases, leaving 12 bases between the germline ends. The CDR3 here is CASSLEGKVAEAFF. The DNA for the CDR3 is TGTGCCAGCAGCTTAGAGGGGAAAGTGGCTGAAGCTTTCTTT.

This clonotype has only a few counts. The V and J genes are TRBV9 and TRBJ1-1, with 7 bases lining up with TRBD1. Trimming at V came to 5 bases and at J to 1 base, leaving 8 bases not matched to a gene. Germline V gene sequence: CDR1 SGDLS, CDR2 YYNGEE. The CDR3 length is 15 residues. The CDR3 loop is CASSGRAGGNTEAFF. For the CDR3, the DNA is TGTGCCAGCAGTGGAAGGGCAGGGGGGAACACTGAAGCTTTCTTT.

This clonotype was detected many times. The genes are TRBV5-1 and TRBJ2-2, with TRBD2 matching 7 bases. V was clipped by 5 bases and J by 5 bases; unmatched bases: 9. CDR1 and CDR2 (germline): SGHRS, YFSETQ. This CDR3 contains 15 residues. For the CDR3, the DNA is TGCGCCAGCAGAGGAGGCGGGAGTACGACCGGGGAGCTGTTTTTT. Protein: CASRGGGSTTGELFF.

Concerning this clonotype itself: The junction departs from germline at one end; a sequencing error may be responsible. The CDR3 nucleotides are TGTGCCAGCAGCTTCCGGGACACAGGCCGGCGGGTGTACTTC. Translating gives CASSFRDTGRRVYF. J is TRBJ2-5 and V is TRBV5-1, with D perhaps TRBD1 (6 bases). From germline, CDR1 is SGHRS and CDR2 YFSETQ. The CDR3 length is 14 residues.

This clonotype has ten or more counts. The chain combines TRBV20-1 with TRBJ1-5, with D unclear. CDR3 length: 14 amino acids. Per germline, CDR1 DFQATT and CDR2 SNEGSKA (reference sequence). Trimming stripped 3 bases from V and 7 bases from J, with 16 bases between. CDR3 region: CSASGGRGGQPQHF. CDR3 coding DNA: TGCAGTGCTAGTGGAGGACGCGGAGGGCAGCCCCAGCATTTT.

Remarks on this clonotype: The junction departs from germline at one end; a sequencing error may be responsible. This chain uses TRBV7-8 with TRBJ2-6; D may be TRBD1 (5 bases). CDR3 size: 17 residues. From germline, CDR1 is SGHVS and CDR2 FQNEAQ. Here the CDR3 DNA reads TGTGCCAGCACCTTACAGGCCTCCGGCTCTGGGGCCAACGTCCTGACTTTC. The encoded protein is CASTLQASGSGANVLTF.

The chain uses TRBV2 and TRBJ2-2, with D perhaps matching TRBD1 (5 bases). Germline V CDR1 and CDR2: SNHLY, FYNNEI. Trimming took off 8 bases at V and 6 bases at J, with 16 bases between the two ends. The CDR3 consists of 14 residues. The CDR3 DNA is TGTGCCAGCGTTAACAAATCAGGGCCCGGGGAGCTGTTTTTT. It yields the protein CASVNKSGPGELFF.

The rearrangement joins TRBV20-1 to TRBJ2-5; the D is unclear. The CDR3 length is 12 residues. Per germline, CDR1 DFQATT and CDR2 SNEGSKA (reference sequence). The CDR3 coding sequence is TGCAGCTTTAAACAGAAACTGGAGACCCAGTACTTC. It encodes CSFKQKLETQYF.